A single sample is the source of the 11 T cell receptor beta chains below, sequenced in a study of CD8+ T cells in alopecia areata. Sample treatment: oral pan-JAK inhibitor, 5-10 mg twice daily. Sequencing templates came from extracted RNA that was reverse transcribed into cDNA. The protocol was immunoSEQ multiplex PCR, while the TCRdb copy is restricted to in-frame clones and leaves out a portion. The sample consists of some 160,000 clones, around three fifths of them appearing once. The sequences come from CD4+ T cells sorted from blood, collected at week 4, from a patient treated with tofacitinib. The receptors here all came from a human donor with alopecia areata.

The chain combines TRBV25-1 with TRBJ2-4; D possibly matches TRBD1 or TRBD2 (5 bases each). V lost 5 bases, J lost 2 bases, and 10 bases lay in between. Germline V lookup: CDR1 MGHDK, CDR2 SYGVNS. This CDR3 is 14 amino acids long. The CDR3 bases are TGTGCCAGCAGTTCAGGGAGCCCCAAAAACATTCAGTACTTC. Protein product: CASSSGSPKNIQYF.

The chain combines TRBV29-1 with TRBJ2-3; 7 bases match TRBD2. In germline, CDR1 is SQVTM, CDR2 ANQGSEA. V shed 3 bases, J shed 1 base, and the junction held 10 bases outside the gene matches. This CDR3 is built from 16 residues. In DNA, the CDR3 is TGCAGCGTTGAGGGAGGGCGGGGGTCAGGCACAGATACGCAGTATTTT. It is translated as CSVEGGRGSGTDTQYF.

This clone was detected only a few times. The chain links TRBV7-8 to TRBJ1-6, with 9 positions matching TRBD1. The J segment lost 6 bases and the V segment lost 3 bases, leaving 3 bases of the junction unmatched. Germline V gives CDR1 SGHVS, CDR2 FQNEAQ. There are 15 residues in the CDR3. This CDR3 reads CASSLLTGGNSPLHF. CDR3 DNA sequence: TGTGCCAGCAGCTTGTTGACAGGGGGTAATTCACCCCTCCACTTT.

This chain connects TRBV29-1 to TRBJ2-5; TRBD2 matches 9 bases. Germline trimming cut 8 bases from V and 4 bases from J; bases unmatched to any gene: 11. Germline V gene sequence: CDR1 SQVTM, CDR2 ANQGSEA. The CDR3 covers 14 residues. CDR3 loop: CSPFGGGASETQYF. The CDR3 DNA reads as TGCAGCCCCTTTGGCGGGGGGGCCTCAGAGACCCAGTACTTC.

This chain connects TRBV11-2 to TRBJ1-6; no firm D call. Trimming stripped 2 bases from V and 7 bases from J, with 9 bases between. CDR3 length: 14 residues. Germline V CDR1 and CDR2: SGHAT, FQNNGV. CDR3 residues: CASSLWVMNSPLHF. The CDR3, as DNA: TGTGCCAGCAGCTTATGGGTTATGAATTCACCCCTCCACTTT.

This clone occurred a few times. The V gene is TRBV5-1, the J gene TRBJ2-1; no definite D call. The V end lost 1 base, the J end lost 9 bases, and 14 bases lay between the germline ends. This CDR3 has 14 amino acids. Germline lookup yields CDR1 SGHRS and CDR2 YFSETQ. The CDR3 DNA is TGCGCCAGCAGCTTGAGCCCCGATTTACGTGAGCAGTTCTTC. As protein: CASSLSPDLREQFF.

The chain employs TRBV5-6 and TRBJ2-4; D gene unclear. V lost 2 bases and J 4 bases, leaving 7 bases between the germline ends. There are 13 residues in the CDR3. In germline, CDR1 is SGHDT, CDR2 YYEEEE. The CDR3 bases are TGTGCCAGCAGCTTTACGGGTAAAAACATTCAGTACTTC. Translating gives CASSFTGKNIQYF.

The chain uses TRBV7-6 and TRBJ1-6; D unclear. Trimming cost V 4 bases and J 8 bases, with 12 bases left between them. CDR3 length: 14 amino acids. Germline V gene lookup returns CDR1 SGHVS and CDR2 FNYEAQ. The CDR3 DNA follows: TGTGCCAGCAGCTCCCGGGCCCAGGATTCACCCCTCCACTTT. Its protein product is CASSSRAQDSPLHF.

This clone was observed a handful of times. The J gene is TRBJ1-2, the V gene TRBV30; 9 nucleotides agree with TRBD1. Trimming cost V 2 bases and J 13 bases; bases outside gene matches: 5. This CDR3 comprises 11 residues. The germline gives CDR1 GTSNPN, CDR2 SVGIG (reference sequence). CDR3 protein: CAWSLQGASTF. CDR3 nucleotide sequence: TGTGCCTGGAGTTTACAGGGGGCGAGCACCTTC. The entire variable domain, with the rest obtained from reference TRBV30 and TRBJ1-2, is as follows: SQTIHQWPATLVQPVGSPLSLECTVEGTSNPNLYWYRQAAGRGLQLLFYSVGIGQISSEVPQNLSASRPQDRQFILSSKKLLLSDSGFYLCAWSLQGASTFGSGTRLTVV.

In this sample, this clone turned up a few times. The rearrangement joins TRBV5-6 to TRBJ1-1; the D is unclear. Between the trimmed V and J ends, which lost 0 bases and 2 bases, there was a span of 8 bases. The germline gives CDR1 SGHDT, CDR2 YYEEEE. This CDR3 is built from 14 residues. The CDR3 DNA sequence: TGTGCCAGCAGCTTGGAGTCCGCAAACACTGAAGCTTTCTTT. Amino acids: CASSLESANTEAFF.

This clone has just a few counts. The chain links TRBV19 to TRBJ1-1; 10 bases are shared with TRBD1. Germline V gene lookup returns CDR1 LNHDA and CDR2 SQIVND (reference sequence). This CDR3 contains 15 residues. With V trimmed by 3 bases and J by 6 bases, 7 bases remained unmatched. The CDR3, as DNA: TGTGCCAGTAGTATGTGGGACAGGGGATCCCCTGAAGCTTTCTTT. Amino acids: CASSMWDRGSPEAFF.